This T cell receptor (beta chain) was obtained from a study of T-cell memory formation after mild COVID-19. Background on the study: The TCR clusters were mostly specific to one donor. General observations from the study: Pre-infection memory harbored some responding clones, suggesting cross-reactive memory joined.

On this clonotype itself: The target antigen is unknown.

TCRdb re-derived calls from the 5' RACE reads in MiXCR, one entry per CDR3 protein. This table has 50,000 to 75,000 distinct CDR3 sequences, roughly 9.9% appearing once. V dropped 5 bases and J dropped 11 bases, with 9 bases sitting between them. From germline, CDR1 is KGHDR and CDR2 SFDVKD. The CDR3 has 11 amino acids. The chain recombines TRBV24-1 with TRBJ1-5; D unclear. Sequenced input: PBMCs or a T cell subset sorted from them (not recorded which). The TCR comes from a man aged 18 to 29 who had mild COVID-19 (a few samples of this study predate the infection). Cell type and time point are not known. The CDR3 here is CATSAAGAQHF. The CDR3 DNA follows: TGTGCCACCAGTGCGGCTGGGGCCCAGCATTTT.